One and the same sample provided the 24 T cell receptor beta chains below, sequenced in a study of vaccination and CD4 T cells after COVID-19. The Oncomine TCR Beta short-read assay sequenced DNA from cultured CD4+ T cells. MiXCR was run by TCRdb on the PCR reads, yielding one entry per CDR3 protein. The sample contains around 16,000 distinct CDR3 sequences, approximately 71% of which appear only once. Their specific antigens are unknown. Treatment given: approximately 9-day PBMC culture with coronavirus spike peptide pools or control peptides (ViraFEST assay). Sequencing was carried out using CD4+ T cells from blood, cultured in vitro. All receptors derive from a human donor who had recovered from COVID-19.

This sequence joins TRBV15 and TRBJ1-2; D unclear. This CDR3 is 12 amino acids long. V was pared by 5 bases and J by 0 bases, with 4 bases between. The germline V gene has CDR1 LNHNV and CDR2 YYDKDF (reference sequence). CDR3 loop: CATSPTNYGYTF. CDR3 nucleotides: TGTGCCACCAGCCCAACTAACTATGGCTACACCTTC.

The chain is built from TRBV7-9 and TRBJ1-1, with D perhaps matching TRBD1 (5 bases). Germline-derived CDR1 and CDR2 are SEHNR and FQNEAQ (reference sequence). Trimming stripped 5 bases from V and 0 bases from J, with 16 bases between. The CDR3 is 16 residues long. This CDR3 is CASSGAGGGLNTEAFF. The CDR3 nucleotides read TGTGCCAGCAGCGGGGCTGGGGGGGGACTGAACACTGAAGCTTTCTTT.

In this sample, this clonotype turned up once. CDR3: CASTRQGSLNTEAFF. For the CDR3, the DNA is TGCGCCAGCACAAGACAGGGTTCCCTGAACACTGAAGCTTTCTTT. The rearrangement links TRBV5-1 to TRBJ1-1, with 7 nucleotides matching TRBD1. V lost 6 bases, J lost 0 bases, and 8 bases stayed unmatched. Germline CDR1 reads SGHRS; CDR2 reads YFSETQ. This CDR3 contains 15 residues. The full variable domain, with the rest looked up from reference TRBV5-1 and TRBJ1-1, is KAGVTQTPRYLIKTRGQQVTLSCSPISGHRSVSWYQQTPGQGLQFLFEYFSETQRNKGNFPGRFSGRQFSNSRSEMNVSTLELGDSALYLCASTRQGSLNTEAFFGQGTRLTVV.

The rearrangement joins TRBV7-2 to TRBJ1-1; D possibly corresponds to TRBD1 (5 bases). This CDR3 has 15 residues. The V end lost 5 bases, the J end lost 0 bases, and 13 bases lay between the germline ends. Germline V CDR1 and CDR2: SGHTA, FQGNSA. CDR3 bases: TGTGCCAGCAGCCCCGGGGGGTCAGTGAACACTGAAGCTTTCTTT. Protein sequence: CASSPGGSVNTEAFF. Supplemented by reference TRBV7-2 and TRBJ1-1, the full variable domain reads GAGVSQSPSNKVTEKGKDVELRCDPISGHTALYWYRQSLGQGLEFLIYFQGNSAPDKSGLPSDRFSAERTGGSVSTLTIQRTQQEDSAVYLCASSPGGSVNTEAFFGQGTRLTVV.

Only a few counts were recorded for this clonotype. The chain carries TRBV7-8 and TRBJ1-5; unclear D gene. With 5 bases removed from V and 3 bases from J, the gap between germline ends came to 14 bases. CDR3 length: 15 residues. Germline CDR1 and CDR2: SGHVS and FQNEAQ. The CDR3 DNA is TGTGCCAGCAGCCCCCTCCGGGGTATCAATCAGCCCCAGCATTTT. Residues: CASSPLRGINQPQHF. Supplemented by reference TRBV7-8 and TRBJ1-5, the full variable domain reads GAGVSQSPRYKVAKRGQDVALRCDPISGHVSLFWYQQALGQGPEFLTYFQNEAQLDKSGLPSDRFFAERPEGSVSTLKIQRTQQEDSAVYLCASSPLRGINQPQHFGDGTRLSIL.

This clonotype turned up a few times. The genes are TRBV20-1 and TRBJ1-1; 8 bases align to TRBD1. The V and J ends lost 5 bases and 0 bases, in that order; junction bases with no gene match: 11. From germline, CDR1 is DFQATT and CDR2 SNEGSKA (reference sequence). The CDR3 totals 16 residues. CDR3 protein: CSAPALGTGMNTEAFF. Written as DNA, the CDR3 is TGCAGTGCTCCGGCCCTGGGGACAGGCATGAACACTGAAGCTTTCTTT.

The V gene is TRBV6-1, the J gene TRBJ1-5, with 9 nucleotides matching TRBD1. Germline CDR1 reads MNHNS; CDR2 reads SASEGT. The CDR3 has 17 amino acids. Trimming cost V 5 bases and J 2 bases; bases outside gene matches: 10. The CDR3 bases are TGTGCCAGCAGTCGAAACAGGGGGCCCTCAGGCAATCAGCCCCAGCATTTT. Translated, it gives CASSRNRGPSGNQPQHF.

Only one count was recorded for this clonotype. The rearrangement links TRBV7-9 to TRBJ2-1; D ambiguous. The germline V gene has CDR1 SEHNR and CDR2 FQNEAQ (reference sequence). V was clipped by 6 bases and J by 6 bases, with 15 bases between them. The CDR3 length is 14 residues. The CDR3 DNA sequence: TGTGCCAGCAGTCGGGCTATAGGGCTCAATGAGCAGTTCTTC. Residues: CASSRAIGLNEQFF.

The chain has TRBV20-1 and TRBJ1-5; no reliable D call. Looked up from germline, CDR1 is DFQATT and CDR2 is SNEGSKA (reference sequence). This CDR3 is 12 amino acids long. Trimming shortened V by 6 bases and J by 6 bases, and 12 bases separated the two germline ends. The DNA of the CDR3 is TGCAGTGCCTCGATAAAAGGTCAGCCCCAGCATTTT. Translating gives CSASIKGQPQHF.

The chain carries TRBV6-9 and TRBJ2-5; D unclear. The CDR3 has 13 amino acids. Germline V gene data show CDR1 as MNHGY and CDR2 as SVAAGI. V was shortened by 6 bases and J by 5 bases, with 13 bases between the two germline ends. The CDR3 DNA is TGTGCCAGCAGGGAGCGATTCGGGGAGACCCAGTACTTC. Protein product: CASRERFGETQYF.

The chain is built from TRBV18 and TRBJ2-7, with D possibly being TRBD1 or TRBD2 (5 bases each). This CDR3 has 12 residues. Germline assignment: CDR1 KGHSH and CDR2 LQKENI. Trimming stripped 1 base from V and 4 bases from J, with 5 bases between. The chain's CDR3 is CASSPRGYEQYF. The CDR3 bases are TGTGCCAGCTCACCACGGGGGTACGAGCAGTACTTC.

The chain employs TRBV7-2 and TRBJ1-2, with D possibly matching TRBD1 (5 bases). Germline assignment: CDR1 SGHTA and CDR2 FQGNSA. The CDR3 totals 15 residues. Trimming cost V 3 bases and J 4 bases, with 15 bases left between them. The CDR3 coding sequence is TGTGCCAGCAGCTTGATCGGGGGGACGGGCTATGGCTACACCTTC. Translation: CASSLIGGTGYGYTF.

This clonotype has only one observation. The CDR3 DNA sequence: TGTGCCAGCAGTTACCGCACAGGCCAAGCTTTCTTT. This sequence encodes CASSYRTGQAFF. V and J are TRBV6-5 and TRBJ1-1, with a tentative D call TRBD1 (5 bases). The CDR3 contains 12 residues. The V gene lost 2 bases and the J gene lost 9 bases, with 10 bases spanning the gap. Germline-derived CDR1 and CDR2 are MNHEY and SVGAGI.

V gene TRBV27 combines with J gene TRBJ2-2; 8 positions agree with TRBD1. The CDR3 runs 16 residues. V gave up 4 bases and J gave up 7 bases; unmatched junction bases: 11. Germline V lookup: CDR1 MNHEY, CDR2 SMNVEV (reference sequence). The CDR3 DNA follows: TGTGCCAGCAGTTCCCCCCGGACAGGGATGGTCGGGGAGCTGTTTTTT. It translates to CASSSPRTGMVGELFF.

The chain couples TRBV7-2 to TRBJ1-6; D remains unclear. Germline CDR1 is SGHTA and CDR2 is FQGNSA. This CDR3 is built from 15 residues. V gave up 1 base and J gave up 6 bases, with 10 bases separating them. The CDR3 reads CASSLGTVSNSPLHF. The CDR3 DNA follows: TGTGCCAGCAGCTTAGGGACCGTCAGTAATTCACCCCTCCACTTT.

This chain links TRBV20-1 with TRBJ1-5; no clear D gene. Trimming stripped 0 bases from V and 4 bases from J, with 4 bases between. From germline, CDR1 is DFQATT and CDR2 SNEGSKA (reference sequence). CDR3 length: 12 residues. The CDR3 coding sequence is TGCAGTGCTAGAGACGGGAATCAGCCCCAGCATTTT. Translation gives CSARDGNQPQHF.

The chain is built from TRBV10-2 and TRBJ1-5; D is perhaps TRBD1 (6 bases). The CDR3 loop spans 15 amino acids. The V gene's germline CDR1 is WSHSY and CDR2 SAAADI. Trimming shortened V by 2 bases and J by 11 bases, and 19 bases separated the two germline ends. CDR3 DNA sequence: TGCGCCAGCAGTGAGACCGCAGGGGCCCGGGGGGCCCAGCATTTT. This gives the protein CASSETAGARGAQHF.

V gene TRBV7-9 combines with J gene TRBJ1-1; tentative D call: TRBD1 (5 bases). Germline assignment: CDR1 SEHNR and CDR2 FQNEAQ (reference sequence). The CDR3 contains 16 residues. V was trimmed by 1 base and J by 1 base, leaving 13 bases between them. CDR3 protein: CASSLGHRTPNTEAFF. In DNA form, the CDR3 reads TGTGCCAGCAGCTTAGGTCACCGGACACCGAACACTGAAGCTTTCTTT.

This clonotype turned up a few times. V and J are TRBV20-1 and TRBJ1-2; no firm D call. Germline CDR1 DFQATT, CDR2 SNEGSKA (reference sequence). The CDR3 is 14 residues long. V gave up 1 base and J gave up 1 base, with 10 bases separating them. The CDR3 spells CSARAQTLNYGYTF. The CDR3 nucleotides are TGCAGTGCTAGAGCCCAGACCCTTAACTATGGCTACACCTTC.

V gene TRBV6-2 or TRBV6-3 combines with J gene TRBJ2-5, with D uncertain. The CDR3 has 13 residues. Germline V CDR1 and CDR2: MNHEY, SVGEGT. The ends were cut back, 6 bases at V and 1 base at J, with 9 bases in the middle. The CDR3 is CASSRHTQETQYF. CDR3 DNA: TGTGCCAGCAGCAGACACACCCAAGAGACCCAGTACTTC.

V and J are TRBV7-2 and TRBJ2-5; 8 positions match TRBD2. The CDR3 sequence is 15 residues long. V was pared by 6 bases and J by 3 bases, with 9 bases of the junction left unmatched. CDR1 is SGHTA and CDR2 is FQGNSA in the germline V gene. The CDR3 spells CASRDRGLGKETQYF. In nucleotides, the CDR3 is TGTGCCAGCAGAGACCGGGGACTAGGAAAAGAGACCCAGTACTTC.

V usage is TRBV27 and J usage is TRBJ1-5; TRBD1 matches at 12 bases. V was clipped by 4 bases and J by 2 bases; unmatched bases: 6. Per the germline V gene, CDR1 is MNHEY and CDR2 is SMNVEV (reference sequence). The CDR3 is 17 amino acids. CDR3 in amino acids: CASSSTGTGGGNQPQHF. The CDR3 nucleotides read TGTGCCAGCAGTTCCACCGGGACAGGGGGCGGCAATCAGCCCCAGCATTTT.

The rearrangement joins TRBV7-9 to TRBJ2-1, with 12 bases aligning to TRBD2. This CDR3 has 15 residues. CDR1 is SEHNR and CDR2 is FQNEAQ in the germline V gene (reference sequence). J lost 5 bases, V lost 5 bases, and 4 bases had no gene match. CDR3 nucleotide sequence: TGTGCCAGCAGCCTCCGACTAGCGGGGGACAATGAGCAGTTCTTC. Amino acids: CASSLRLAGDNEQFF. Full variable domain (missing parts from reference TRBV7-9 and TRBJ2-1): DTGVSQNPRHKITKRGQNVTFRCDPISEHNRLYWYRQTLGQGPEFLTYFQNEAQLEKSRLLSDRFSAERPKGSFSTLEIQRTEQGDSAMYLCASSLRLAGDNEQFFGPGTRLTVL.

The chain joins TRBV11-2 to TRBJ2-2; D might be TRBD2 (5 bases). The germline CDR1 and CDR2 sequences are SGHAT and FQNNGV. V was pared by 7 bases and J by 6 bases, with 18 bases between. The CDR3 totals 15 residues. The CDR3 DNA reads as TGTGCCAGCACCCTAGTTCGGACTGGGGCCGGGGAGCTGTTTTTT. It translates to CASTLVRTGAGELFF.